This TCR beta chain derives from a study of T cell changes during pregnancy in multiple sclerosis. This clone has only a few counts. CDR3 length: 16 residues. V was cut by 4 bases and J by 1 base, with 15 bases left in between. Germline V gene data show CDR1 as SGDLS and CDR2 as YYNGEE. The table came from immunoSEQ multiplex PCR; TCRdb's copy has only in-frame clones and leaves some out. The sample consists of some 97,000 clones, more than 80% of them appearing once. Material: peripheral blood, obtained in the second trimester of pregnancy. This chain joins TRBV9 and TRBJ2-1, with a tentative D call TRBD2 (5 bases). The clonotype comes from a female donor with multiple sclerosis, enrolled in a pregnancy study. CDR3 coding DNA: TGTGCCAGCAGCATCAATAGCGATCCTTCCTACAATGAGCAGTTCTTC. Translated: CASSINSDPSYNEQFF.